What follows is one T cell receptor beta chain and its context. The source of the sample is a study of cytomegalovirus exposure and HLA in healthy donors. Generated by immunoSEQ multiplex PCR, the TCRdb table keeps only in-frame clones and is missing some. The data show over 150,000 clones, with 80% to 85% seen just once and roughly 2.8% held by the top ten. Sequenced material: PBMCs. This TCR came from a woman between 18 and 29 years old in good health and CMV-seropositive.

The DNA of the CDR3 is TGTGCCAGCAGCGTAGCTCAGGCTAACACTGAAGCTTTCTTT. As protein: CASSVAQANTEAFF. This chain links TRBV9 with TRBJ1-1; D unresolved. In germline, CDR1 is SGDLS, CDR2 YYNGEE. CDR3 size: 14 residues. Between the trimmed V and J ends, which lost 0 bases and 2 bases, there was a span of 8 bases.